A selection of T cell receptor beta chains follows, all from one sample in a study of blood T cell repertoires in COVID-19. This table comes from immunoSEQ multiplex PCR, and its TCRdb copy is limited to in-frame clones, with some not included. Of tens of thousands of clones in the sample, more than 90% were seen once. What was sequenced was peripheral blood. The receptors here all came from a human donor in a cohort sampled during active COVID-19. Both conserved end residues are part of each CDR3. The D gene is left open where the match is weak. Some rows have no size entry. The others give once, few or many, or a class for an expanded clone.

DNA: TGCAGTGCTAGTACAGGGAGTTTGGGCAATCAGCCCCAGCATTTT
CDR3: CSASTGSLGNQPQHF
D: NA
size: NA
V: TRBV20-1
J: TRBJ1-5

DNA: TGTGCCAGCAGCCCAGCGGGAGGCACAGATACGCAGTATTTT
CDR3: CASSPAGGTDTQYF
D: TRBD2
size: NA
V: TRBV14
J: TRBJ2-3

DNA: TGCGCCAGCTCAGGGCGCACAGATACGCAGTATTTT
CDR3: CASSGRTDTQYF
D: NA
size: NA
V: TRBV10-2
J: TRBJ2-3

DNA: TGTGCCACCAGCAGTACAGGGGGTCCGGAGACCCAGTACTTC
CDR3: CATSSTGGPETQYF
D: TRBD1
size: NA
V: TRBV15
J: TRBJ2-5

DNA: TGTGCCAGCAGCAAGACAGGGATGGGCAATGAGCAGTTCTTC
CDR3: CASSKTGMGNEQFF
D: TRBD1
size: NA
V: TRBV7-9
J: TRBJ2-1

DNA: TGTGCCAGCTCACCAAACAGGGGCCCAGGGGAGACCCAGTACTTC
CDR3: CASSPNRGPGETQYF
D: TRBD1
size: NA
V: TRBV18
J: TRBJ2-5

DNA: TGTGCCAGCAGTCCCCGGGACAGGGTTGAAAAACTGTTTTTT
CDR3: CASSPRDRVEKLFF
D: TRBD1
size: NA
V: TRBV28
J: TRBJ1-4

DNA: TGTGCCAGCAGCGCATCCGGGACATCGGGTGAGCAGTTCTTC
CDR3: CASSASGTSGEQFF
D: NA
size: NA
V: TRBV9
J: TRBJ2-1

DNA: TGTGCCAGTAGTATAGATATCGGGACAGCTAGCTCCTACGAGCAGTACTTC
CDR3: CASSIDIGTASSYEQYF
D: TRBD1
size: NA
V: TRBV19
J: TRBJ2-7

DNA: TGTGCCAGCAGAACGAGGGACAGCTGGGGTGAAAAACTGTTTTTT
CDR3: CASRTRDSWGEKLFF
D: TRBD1
size: NA
V: TRBV6-5
J: TRBJ1-4

DNA: TGCGCCAGCAGCTTGTCGCAGGGGGCAGATACGCAGTATTTT
CDR3: CASSLSQGADTQYF
D: TRBD1
size: NA
V: TRBV5-1
J: TRBJ2-3

DNA: TGTGCCAGCACTGTAGGGACAGGGAGGATCGAGCAGTACTTC
CDR3: CASTVGTGRIEQYF
D: TRBD1
size: NA
V: TRBV14
J: TRBJ2-7

DNA: TGTGCCAGCACATCACAGGGGGCTAGCTCCTATAATTCACCCCTCCACTTT
CDR3: CASTSQGASSYNSPLHF
D: TRBD1
size: NA
V: TRBV28
J: TRBJ1-6

DNA: TGTGCCAGCAGTTACGGACTAGCCGGCTACGAGCAGTACTTC
CDR3: CASSYGLAGYEQYF
D: TRBD2
size: NA
V: TRBV6-6
J: TRBJ2-7

DNA: TGTGCCAGCAGTTACGGACAGGGAGGGAGAGATGGCTACACCTTC
CDR3: CASSYGQGGRDGYTF
D: TRBD1
size: once
V: TRBV6-5
J: TRBJ1-2

DNA: TGTGCCAGCAGCTTAGGCTCTTCTAGCGGCCGCTACGAGCAGTACTTC
CDR3: CASSLGSSSGRYEQYF
D: TRBD2
size: NA
V: TRBV7-6
J: TRBJ2-7

DNA: TGTGCCTGGAGTAGGGAGGGGAATCAGCCCCAGCATTTT
CDR3: CAWSREGNQPQHF
D: NA
size: NA
V: TRBV30
J: TRBJ1-5

DNA: TGTGCCAGCAGCCCGGGAGCGGGGGCTATTTTCGAGCAGTACTTC
CDR3: CASSPGAGAIFEQYF
D: TRBD2
size: NA
V: TRBV7-2
J: TRBJ2-7

DNA: TGTGCCAGCAGCCTCTTGGGGCAACACAATGAGCAGTTCTTC
CDR3: CASSLLGQHNEQFF
D: NA
size: once
V: TRBV5-5
J: TRBJ2-1

DNA: TGTGCCAGCAGTGAAGCGTTCGGGACAGGGGAAGCTTTCTTT
CDR3: CASSEAFGTGEAFF
D: TRBD1
size: NA
V: TRBV2
J: TRBJ1-1

DNA: TGTGCCAGAGACAGGGACCTTCATGGGGCCAACGTCCTGACTTTC
CDR3: CARDRDLHGANVLTF
D: TRBD1
size: NA
V: TRBV3-1/TRBV3-2
J: TRBJ2-6

DNA: TGTGCCAGCAGCCAAGAAGCTAGCGGAGATACCACAGATACGCAGTATTTT
CDR3: CASSQEASGDTTDTQYF
D: TRBD2
size: NA
V: TRBV3-1/TRBV3-2
J: TRBJ2-3

DNA: TGTGCCAGCAGCGCCGGGACAGGGCAAGTTGGCACTGAAGCTTTCTTT
CDR3: CASSAGTGQVGTEAFF
D: TRBD1
size: NA
V: TRBV5-4
J: TRBJ1-1

DNA: TGTGCCTGGAGCAAACCGGGACAGGGGTTCACTGAAGCTTTCTTT
CDR3: CAWSKPGQGFTEAFF
D: TRBD1
size: few
V: TRBV30
J: TRBJ1-1

DNA: TGCGCCAGCAGCTTGGACAGGGGACGAAGAGAGCAGTACTTC
CDR3: CASSLDRGRREQYF
D: TRBD1
size: once
V: TRBV5-1
J: TRBJ2-7

DNA: TGCAGTGCTCTCGGACAGGGGAGGCAGTTCTTC
CDR3: CSALGQGRQFF
D: TRBD1
size: NA
V: TRBV20-1
J: TRBJ2-1

DNA: TGTGCCAGCAGCCCTGGAGGCGGGGTCACTGAAGCTTTCTTT
CDR3: CASSPGGGVTEAFF
D: NA
size: NA
V: TRBV5-4
J: TRBJ1-1

DNA: TGTGCCAGCAGCTCTATCACTGAAGCTTTCTTT
CDR3: CASSSITEAFF
D: NA
size: NA
V: TRBV28
J: TRBJ1-1

DNA: TGTGCCAGCAGTTACTCACAGAATAATCAGCCCCAGCATTTT
CDR3: CASSYSQNNQPQHF
D: NA
size: NA
V: TRBV6-6
J: TRBJ1-5

DNA: TGTGCCTTATCAGGGGGCCTTTCGACTAATGAAAAACTGTTTTTT
CDR3: CALSGGLSTNEKLFF
D: TRBD1
size: once
V: TRBV30
J: TRBJ1-4

DNA: TGCAGTGCTAGTTCCGGGACAAACATTAATCAGCCCCAGCATTTT
CDR3: CSASSGTNINQPQHF
D: NA
size: NA
V: TRBV20-1
J: TRBJ1-5

DNA: TGTGCCAGCCCGGGTGAGGGGGCCATGAACACTGAAGCTTTCTTT
CDR3: CASPGEGAMNTEAFF
D: TRBD1
size: NA
V: TRBV2
J: TRBJ1-1

DNA: TGTGCCAGCAGTAGACAGGAGTATCAGCCCCAGCATTTT
CDR3: CASSRQEYQPQHF
D: NA
size: NA
V: TRBV6-2/TRBV6-3
J: TRBJ1-5

DNA: TGTGCCAGCAGCTTCCTCCAGGGCTCTGGAAACACCATATATTTT
CDR3: CASSFLQGSGNTIYF
D: NA
size: once
V: TRBV13
J: TRBJ1-3